The rows below give T cell receptor beta chains drawn from one sample of a study of a mutant IDH1 vaccine in newly diagnosed glioma. Sequenced by immunoSEQ multiplex PCR; TCRdb stores in-frame clones only, minus some. The sample includes 40,000 to 45,000 clones, about 76% of them seen just once. For these TCRs, the target antigens are not known. This specimen consisted of PBMCs, obtained from a glioma patient whose treatment included an IDH1 peptide vaccine. These receptors were collected from a man between 50 and 59 years old with glioma. Each CDR3 is given with its conserved first and last residue. Some rows have no size entry. The others give once, few or many, or a class for an expanded clone.

>TRBV9|NA|TRBJ1-5
CASSVGGAYNQPQHF
>TRBV5-6|NA|TRBJ2-7
CASSRTGGLSYEQYF
>TRBV4-1|NA|TRBJ1-2
CASSQVGGYTF
>TRBV29-1|once|TRBJ2-1
CSVSQGAHNEQFF
>TRBV13|NA|TRBJ2-7
CASSYGLEQYF
>TRBV7-9|NA|TRBJ1-4
CASSLASQRGWEKLFF
>TRBV19|few|TRBJ1-5
CASSITGDNQPQHF
>TRBV5-6|few|TRBJ1-6
CASSKGGGLRSPLHF
>TRBV25-1|NA|TRBJ1-1
CASRAGTVNTEAFF
>TRBV18|few|TRBJ2-7
CASSPPPTDGEQYF